This T cell receptor beta chain is from a study of cytomegalovirus exposure and HLA in healthy donors. The table came from immunoSEQ multiplex PCR; TCRdb's copy has only in-frame clones and leaves some out. The sample lists 50,000 to 65,000 clones; 85% to 90% were seen once. As to this clone: No antigen is known for it.

V shed 5 bases and J 5 bases; nucleotides not matched to a gene: 5. Germline V gene lookup returns CDR1 LGHNT and CDR2 FRNRAP. The CDR3 covers 14 residues. General observations from the study: Some public TCRs appeared in many individuals, while most sequences were rare.

Sample: PBMCs. The V gene is TRBV12-5, the J gene TRBJ2-3, with TRBD1 matching 9 bases. The TCR comes from a woman between 18 and 29 years old in good health and CMV-seronegative. The CDR3 sequence is CASGAQGAGDTQYF. Here the CDR3 DNA reads TGTGCTAGTGGTGCACAGGGGGCTGGAGATACGCAGTATTTT. Variable domain in full (rest from reference TRBV12-5 and TRBJ2-3): DARVTQTPRHKVTEMGQEVTMRCQPILGHNTVFWYRQTMMQGLELLAYFRNRAPLDDSGMPKDRFSAEMPDATLATLKIQPSEPRDSAVYFCASGAQGAGDTQYFGPGTRLTVL.